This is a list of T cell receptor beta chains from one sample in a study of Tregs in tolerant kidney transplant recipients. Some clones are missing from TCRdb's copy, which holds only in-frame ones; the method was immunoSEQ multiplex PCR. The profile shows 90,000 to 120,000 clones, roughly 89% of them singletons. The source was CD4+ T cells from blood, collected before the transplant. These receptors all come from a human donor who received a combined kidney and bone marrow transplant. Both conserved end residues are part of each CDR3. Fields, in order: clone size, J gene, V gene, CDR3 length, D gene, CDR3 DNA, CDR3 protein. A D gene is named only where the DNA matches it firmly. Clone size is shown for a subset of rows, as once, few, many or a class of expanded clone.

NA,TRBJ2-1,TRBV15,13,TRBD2,TGTGCCACCAGGGACGGGGGGGCGTATGAGCAGTTCTTC,CATRDGGAYEQFF
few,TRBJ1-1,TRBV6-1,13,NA,TGTGCCAGCAGTAGGGGCGATAAGTCTGAAGCTTTCTTT,CASSRGDKSEAFF
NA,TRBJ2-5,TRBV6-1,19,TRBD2,TGTGCCAGCAGTGCAACACGACTAGCGGGAGGGCCGGGGCAGGAGACCCAGTACTTC,CASSATRLAGGPGQETQYF
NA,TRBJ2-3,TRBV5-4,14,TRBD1,TGTGCCAGCAGCTTGGCGAGGGGGCCAGATACGCAGTATTTT,CASSLARGPDTQYF
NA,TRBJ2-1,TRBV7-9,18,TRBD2,TGTGCCAGCGGACCCCGACTAGCGGGGGTGAGCTCCTACAATGAGCAGTTCTTC,CASGPRLAGVSSYNEQFF
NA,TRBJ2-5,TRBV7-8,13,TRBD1,TGTGCCAGCAGCCAGGACAGGGAAGAGACCCAGTACTTC,CASSQDREETQYF
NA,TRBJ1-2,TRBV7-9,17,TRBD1,TGTGCCAGCAGCCCGGTATGGTCAGGGGGCCCAGACTATGGCTACACCTTC,CASSPVWSGGPDYGYTF
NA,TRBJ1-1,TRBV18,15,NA,TGTGCCAGCTCACCGGCGGGGGTAATGAACACTGAAGCTTTCTTT,CASSPAGVMNTEAFF
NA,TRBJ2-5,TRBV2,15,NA,TGTGCCAGCAATCCCTCCGGGACTTTACGAGAGACCCAGTACTTC,CASNPSGTLRETQYF
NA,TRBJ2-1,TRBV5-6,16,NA,TGTGCCAGCAGCGCCAGACAGGCTGGCTCCTACAATGAGCAGTTCTTC,CASSARQAGSYNEQFF
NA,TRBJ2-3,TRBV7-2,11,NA,TGTGCCAGCACAGTGGTAGATACGCAGTATTTT,CASTVVDTQYF
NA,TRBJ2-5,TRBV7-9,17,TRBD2,TGTGCCAGCAGCCCCCTAGAGACTAGCGGGGGGGCGGAGACCCAGTACTTC,CASSPLETSGGAETQYF
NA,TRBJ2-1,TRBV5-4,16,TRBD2,TGTGCCAGCAGCTTGGGGGGGACTAGGGCTAACAATGAGCAGTTCTTC,CASSLGGTRANNEQFF
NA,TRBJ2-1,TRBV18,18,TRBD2,TGTGCCAGCTCACCACTCGGACTAGCGGGAGATTCCCACAATGAGCAGTTCTTC,CASSPLGLAGDSHNEQFF
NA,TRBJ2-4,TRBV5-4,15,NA,TGTGCCAGCAGCTTGGGAGGAGGAGCCAAAAACATTCAGTACTTC,CASSLGGGAKNIQYF
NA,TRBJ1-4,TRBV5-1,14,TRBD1,TGCGCCAGCAGCACAGGGACAGGGGAAGAAAAACTGTTTTTT,CASSTGTGEEKLFF
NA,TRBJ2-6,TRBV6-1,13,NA,TGTGCCAGCGAGAGCTCTGGGGCCAACGTCCTGACTTTC,CASESSGANVLTF
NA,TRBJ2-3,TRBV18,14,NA,TGTGCCAGCTCACCTGACAAGCGCACAGATACGCAGTATTTT,CASSPDKRTDTQYF
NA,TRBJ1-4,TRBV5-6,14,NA,TGTGCCAGCAGATCACTTGCAACTAATGAAAAACTGTTTTTT,CASRSLATNEKLFF
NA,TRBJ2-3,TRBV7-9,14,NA,TGTGCCAGCAGCTCCCGCTCAGACACAGATACGCAGTATTTT,CASSSRSDTDTQYF
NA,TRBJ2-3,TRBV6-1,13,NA,TGTGCCAGCATATCCCTTAACACAGATACGCAGTATTTT,CASISLNTDTQYF
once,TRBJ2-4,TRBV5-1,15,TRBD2,TGCGCCAGCAGCCGGAGCGGGACTGCCAAAAACATTCAGTACTTC,CASSRSGTAKNIQYF
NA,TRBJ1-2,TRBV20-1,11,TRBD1,TGCAGTGCCGCAGGGGGCTATGGCTACACCTTC,CSAAGGYGYTF
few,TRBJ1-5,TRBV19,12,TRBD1,TGTGCCAGTGGGGGGACAGGGGGTCTCCAGCATTTT,CASGGTGGLQHF
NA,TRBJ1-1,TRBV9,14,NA,TGTGCCAGCAGCCCGGGGGGTGGGAACACTGAAGCTTTCTTT,CASSPGGGNTEAFF
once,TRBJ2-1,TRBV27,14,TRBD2,TGTGCCAGCAGTTTAAAGCCAGCGGGAGAGTGCCAGTTCTTC,CASSLKPAGECQFF
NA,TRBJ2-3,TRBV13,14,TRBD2,TGTGCCAGCAGCTGGGGGGGAGGCACAGATACGCAGTATTTT,CASSWGGGTDTQYF
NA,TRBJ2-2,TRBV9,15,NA,TGTGCCAGCAGCGCGGGACATACGAACACCGGGGAGCTGTTTTTT,CASSAGHTNTGELFF
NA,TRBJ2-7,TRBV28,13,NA,TGTGCCAGCAGTTTTCCAGACTCCTACGAGCAGTACTTC,CASSFPDSYEQYF
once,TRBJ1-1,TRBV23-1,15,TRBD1,TGCGCCAGCACCTCGCTAGGACAGGGTGACACTGAAGCTTTCTTT,CASTSLGQGDTEAFF
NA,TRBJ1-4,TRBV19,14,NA,TGTGCCAGTAGCCCCCCAGGGAAGAATGAAAAACTGTTTTTT,CASSPPGKNEKLFF
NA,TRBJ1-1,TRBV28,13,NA,TGTGCCAGCAGTTTGGTAGCTAACACTGAAGCTTTCTTT,CASSLVANTEAFF
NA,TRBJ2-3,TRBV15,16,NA,TGTGCCACCACCCCTGACCGGACAGGCGGGGCAGATACGCAGTATTTT,CATTPDRTGGADTQYF
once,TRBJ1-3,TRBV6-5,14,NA,TGTGCCAGCAGCATGGACAGCTCTGGAAACACCATATATTTT,CASSMDSSGNTIYF
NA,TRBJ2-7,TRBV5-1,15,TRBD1,TGCGCCAGCAGCCCGGTACAGGGGACCGGCCACGAGCAGTACTTC,CASSPVQGTGHEQYF
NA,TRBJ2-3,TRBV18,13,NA,TGTGCCAGCACGGCAGGATCCACAGATACGCAGTATTTT,CASTAGSTDTQYF
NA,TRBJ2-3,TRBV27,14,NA,TGTGCCAGCACCTCCGCCGGGGGCACAGATACGCAGTATTTT,CASTSAGGTDTQYF
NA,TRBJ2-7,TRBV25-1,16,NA,TGTGCCAGCAGTGAATCCTTGGGAGTGGGATCCTACGAGCAGTACTTC,CASSESLGVGSYEQYF
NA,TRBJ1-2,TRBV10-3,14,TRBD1,TGTGCCATCAGCGACAGGGGAGGGATCTATGGCTACACCTTC,CAISDRGGIYGYTF
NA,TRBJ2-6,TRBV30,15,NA,TGTGCCTGGGGGTCTGGAGGGCCTGGGGCCAACGTCCTGACTTTC,CAWGSGGPGANVLTF
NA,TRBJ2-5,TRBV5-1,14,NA,TGCGCCAGCAGCAGGGGGACCCCCGGAGAGACCCAGTACTTC,CASSRGTPGETQYF
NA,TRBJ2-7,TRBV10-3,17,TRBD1,TGTGCCACCAACCGGGACAGGGGTGCTACCGGCATGGACGAGCAGTACTTC,CATNRDRGATGMDEQYF
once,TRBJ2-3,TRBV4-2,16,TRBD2,TGTGCCAGCAGCCAGCGGATAGCGGGGGTTACAGATACGCAGTATTTT,CASSQRIAGVTDTQYF
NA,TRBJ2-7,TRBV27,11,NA,TGTGCCAGCAGGGGGGGCTACGAGCAGTACTTC,CASRGGYEQYF
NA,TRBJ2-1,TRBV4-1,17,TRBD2,TGCGCCAGCAGCCAAGAGGGGGATTGGCAGGGAGGGGATGAGCAGTTCTTC,CASSQEGDWQGGDEQFF
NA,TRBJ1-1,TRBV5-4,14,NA,TGTGCCAGCAGCGGCCCGGGATACTACACTGAAGCTTTCTTT,CASSGPGYYTEAFF
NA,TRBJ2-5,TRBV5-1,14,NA,TGCGCCAGCAGCGGGTCAGGGGAGGGAGAGACCCAGTACTTC,CASSGSGEGETQYF
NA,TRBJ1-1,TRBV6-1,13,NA,TGTGCCAGCAGTGGGACAGAGAACACTGAAGCTTTCTTT,CASSGTENTEAFF
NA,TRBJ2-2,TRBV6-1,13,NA,TGTGCCAGCAGGACAGGGAACACCGGGGAGCTGTTTTTT,CASRTGNTGELFF
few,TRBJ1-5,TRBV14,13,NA,TGTGCCAGCAGCCAATTAATGAATCAGCCCCAGCATTTT,CASSQLMNQPQHF
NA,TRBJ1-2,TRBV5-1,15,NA,TGCGCCAGCAGCCGGGTAAGGGGAAGTGACTATGGCTACACCTTC,CASSRVRGSDYGYTF
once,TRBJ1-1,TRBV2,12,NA,TGTGCCGGTATGGGGCAGAACACTGAAGCTTTCTTT,CAGMGQNTEAFF
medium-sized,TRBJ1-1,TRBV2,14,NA,TGTGCCAGCAGTACGAGCCCCCCGAACACTGAAGCTTTCTTT,CASSTSPPNTEAFF
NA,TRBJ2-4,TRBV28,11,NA,TGTGCCAGCAATCTAGGAGGCATTCAGTACTTC,CASNLGGIQYF
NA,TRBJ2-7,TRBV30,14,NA,TGTGCCTGGAGTACGGGAAGTCTCAACTACGAGCAGTACTTC,CAWSTGSLNYEQYF